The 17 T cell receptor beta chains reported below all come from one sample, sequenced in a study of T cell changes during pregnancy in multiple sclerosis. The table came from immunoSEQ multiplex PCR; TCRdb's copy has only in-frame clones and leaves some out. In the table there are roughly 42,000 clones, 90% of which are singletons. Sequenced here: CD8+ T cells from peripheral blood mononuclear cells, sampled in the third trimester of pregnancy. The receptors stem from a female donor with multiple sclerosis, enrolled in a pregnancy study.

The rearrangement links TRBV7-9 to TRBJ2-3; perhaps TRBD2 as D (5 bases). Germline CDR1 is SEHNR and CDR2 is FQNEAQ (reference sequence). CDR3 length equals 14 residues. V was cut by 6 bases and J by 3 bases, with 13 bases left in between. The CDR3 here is CASRSGSGTDTQYF. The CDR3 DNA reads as TGTGCCAGCAGATCGGGGAGTGGGACAGATACGCAGTATTTT.

DNA for the CDR3: TGTGCCACCAGCAGATCGCACGTAGGGACAGGGATGTACAATGAGCAGTTCTTC. It codes for CATSRSHVGTGMYNEQFF. V and J are TRBV15 and TRBJ2-1; TRBD1 aligns across 9 bases. This CDR3 is built from 18 residues. V dropped 2 bases and J dropped 4; count of bases not matched to a gene: 12. The V gene's germline CDR1 is LNHNV and CDR2 YYDKDF (reference sequence). Variable domain in full (rest from reference TRBV15 and TRBJ2-1): DAMVIQNPRYQVTQFGKPVTLSCSQTLNHNVMYWYQQKSSQAPKLLFHYYDKDFNNEADTPDNFQSRRPNTSFCFLDIRSPGLGDTAMYLCATSRSHVGTGMYNEQFFGPGTRLTVL.

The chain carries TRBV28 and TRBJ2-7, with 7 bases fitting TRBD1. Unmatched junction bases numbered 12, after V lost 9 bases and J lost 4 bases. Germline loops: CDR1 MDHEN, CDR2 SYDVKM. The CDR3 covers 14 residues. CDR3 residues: CASGTQGVKYEQYF. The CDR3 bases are TGTGCCAGTGGCACGCAGGGGGTAAAATACGAGCAGTACTTC.

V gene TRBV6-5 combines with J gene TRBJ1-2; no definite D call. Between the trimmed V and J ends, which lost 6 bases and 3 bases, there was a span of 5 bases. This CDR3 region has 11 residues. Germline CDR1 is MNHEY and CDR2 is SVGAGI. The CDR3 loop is CASRRDYGYTF. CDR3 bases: TGTGCCAGCAGGCGGGACTATGGCTACACCTTC.

CDR3 coding DNA: TGCGCCAGCAGCCAAGACGGAGCGACGGTCTCTGGAAACACCATATATTTT. Translated, it gives CASSQDGATVSGNTIYF. This chain uses TRBV4-3 with TRBJ1-3; D unclear. Germline V gene data show CDR1 as LGHNA and CDR2 as YSLEER. V was clipped by 0 bases and J by 0 bases, with 12 bases between them. The CDR3 spans 17 residues.

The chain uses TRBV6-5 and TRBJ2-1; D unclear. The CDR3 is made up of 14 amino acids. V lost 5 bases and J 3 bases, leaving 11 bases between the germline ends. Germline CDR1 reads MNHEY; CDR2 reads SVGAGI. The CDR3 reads CASSHEDSYNEQFF. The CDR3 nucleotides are TGTGCCAGCAGTCACGAAGATAGCTACAATGAGCAGTTCTTC.

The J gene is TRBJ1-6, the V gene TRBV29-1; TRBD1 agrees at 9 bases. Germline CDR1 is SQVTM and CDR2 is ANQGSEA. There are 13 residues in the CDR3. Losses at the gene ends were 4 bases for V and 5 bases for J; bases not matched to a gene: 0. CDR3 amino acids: CSVGTGDNSPLHF. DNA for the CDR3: TGCAGCGTTGGGACAGGGGATAATTCACCCCTCCACTTT. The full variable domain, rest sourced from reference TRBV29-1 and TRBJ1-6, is SAVISQKPSRDICQRGTSLTIQCQVDSQVTMMFWYRQQPGQSLTLIATANQGSEATYESGFVIDKFPISRPNLTFSTLTVSNMSPEDSSIYLCSVGTGDNSPLHFGNGTRLTVT.

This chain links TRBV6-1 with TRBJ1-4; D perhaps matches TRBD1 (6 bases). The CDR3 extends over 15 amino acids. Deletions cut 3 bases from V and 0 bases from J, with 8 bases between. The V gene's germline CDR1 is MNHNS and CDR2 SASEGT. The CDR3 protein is CASSDYRATNEKLFF. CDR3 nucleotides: TGTGCCAGCAGTGACTACAGGGCAACTAATGAAAAACTGTTTTTT.

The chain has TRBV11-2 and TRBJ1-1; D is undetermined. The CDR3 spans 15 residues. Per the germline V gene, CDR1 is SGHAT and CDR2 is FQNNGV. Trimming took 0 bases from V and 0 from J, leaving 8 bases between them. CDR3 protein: CASSLDTKVNTEAFF. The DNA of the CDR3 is TGTGCCAGCAGCTTAGATACTAAAGTGAACACTGAAGCTTTCTTT. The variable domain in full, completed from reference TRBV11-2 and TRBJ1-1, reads EAGVAQSPRYKIIEKRQSVAFWCNPISGHATLYWYQQILGQGPKLLIQFQNNGVVDDSQLPKDRFSAERLKGVDSTLKIQPAKLEDSAVYLCASSLDTKVNTEAFFGQGTRLTVV.

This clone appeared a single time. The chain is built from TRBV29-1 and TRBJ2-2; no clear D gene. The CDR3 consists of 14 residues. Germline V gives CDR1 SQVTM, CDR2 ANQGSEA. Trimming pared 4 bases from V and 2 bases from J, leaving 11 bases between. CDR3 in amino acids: CSVGGVVNTGELFF. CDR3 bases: TGCAGCGTTGGCGGTGTAGTAAACACCGGGGAGCTGTTTTTT.

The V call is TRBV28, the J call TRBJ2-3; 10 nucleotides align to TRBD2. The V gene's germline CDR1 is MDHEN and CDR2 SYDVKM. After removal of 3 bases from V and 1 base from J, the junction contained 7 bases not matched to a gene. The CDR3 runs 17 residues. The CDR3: CASSLSAGTSGTDTQYF. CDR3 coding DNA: TGTGCCAGCAGTTTGTCTGCCGGGACTAGCGGCACAGATACGCAGTATTTT.

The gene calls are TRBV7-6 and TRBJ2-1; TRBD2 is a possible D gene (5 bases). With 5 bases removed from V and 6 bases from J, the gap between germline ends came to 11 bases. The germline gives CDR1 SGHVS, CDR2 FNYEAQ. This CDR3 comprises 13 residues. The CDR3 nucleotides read TGTGCCAGCAGCCCCCGCCGGGGCAATGAGCAGTTCTTC. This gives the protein CASSPRRGNEQFF.

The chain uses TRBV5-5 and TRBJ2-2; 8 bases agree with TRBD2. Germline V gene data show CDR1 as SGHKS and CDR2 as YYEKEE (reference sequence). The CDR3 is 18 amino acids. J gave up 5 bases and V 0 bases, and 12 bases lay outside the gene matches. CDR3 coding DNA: TGTGCCAGCAGCTTGGGTCTAGCGGGCCTCTTATTAACCGGGGAGCTGTTTTTT. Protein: CASSLGLAGLLLTGELFF.

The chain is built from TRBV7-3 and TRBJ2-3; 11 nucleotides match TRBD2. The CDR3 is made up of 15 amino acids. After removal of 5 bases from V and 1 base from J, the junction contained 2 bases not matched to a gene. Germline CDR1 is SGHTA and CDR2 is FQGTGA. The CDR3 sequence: CASSPLAGGTDTQYF. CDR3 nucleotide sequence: TGTGCCAGCAGCCCACTAGCGGGGGGCACAGATACGCAGTATTTT.

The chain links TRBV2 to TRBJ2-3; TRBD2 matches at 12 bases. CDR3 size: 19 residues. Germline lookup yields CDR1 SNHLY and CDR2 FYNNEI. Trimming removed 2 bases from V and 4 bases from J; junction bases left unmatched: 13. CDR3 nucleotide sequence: TGTGCCAGCAGTGAACCGGAGCTAGCGGGGGGGCCAGGGTCAGATACGCAGTATTTT. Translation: CASSEPELAGGPGSDTQYF. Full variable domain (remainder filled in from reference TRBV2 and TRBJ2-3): EPEVTQTPSHQVTQMGQEVILRCVPISNHLYFYWYRQILGQKVEFLVSFYNNEISEKSEIFDDQFSVERPDGSNFTLKIRSTKLEDSAMYFCASSEPELAGGPGSDTQYFGPGTRLTVL.

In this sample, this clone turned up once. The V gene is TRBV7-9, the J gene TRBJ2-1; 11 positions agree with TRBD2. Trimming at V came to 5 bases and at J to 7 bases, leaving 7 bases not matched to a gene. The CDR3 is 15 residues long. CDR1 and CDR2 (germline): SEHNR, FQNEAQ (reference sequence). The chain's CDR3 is CASSALGTSGNEQFF. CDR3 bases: TGTGCCAGCAGCGCGCTCGGGACTAGCGGTAATGAGCAGTTCTTC.

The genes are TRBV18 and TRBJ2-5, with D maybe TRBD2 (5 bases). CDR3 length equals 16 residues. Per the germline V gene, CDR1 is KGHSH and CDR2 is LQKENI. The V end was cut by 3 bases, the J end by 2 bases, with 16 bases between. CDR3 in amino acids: CASSPSMDSKQETQYF. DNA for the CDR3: TGTGCCAGCTCACCCTCCATGGACTCGAAACAAGAGACCCAGTACTTC.